The 31 T cell receptor beta chains presented below share a single source sample, sequenced in a study of regulatory T cells in long-lasting Graves disease. Arm-PCR of CDR3 regions and iRepertoire HTBI primers were used to build TCR beta libraries. MiXCR was run by TCRdb on the multiplex PCR reads, yielding one entry per CDR3 protein. The sample records 360,000 or so distinct CDR3 sequences, about 17% being singletons. Time point in this sample: newly diagnosed GD, antithyroid drugs for less than 3 months. Generation of the TCR library employed RNA extracted from PBMCs. These same data were also listed under a study on T cells in Graves' hyperthyroidism and ophthalmopathy.

Material: peripheral blood mononuclear cells (PBMCs), obtained at new diagnosis, from a patient treated with antithyroid drugs. The receptor source for this set is a woman aged 18-30 years with Graves disease.

Remarks on this clonotype: A read error is possible here, since a much larger clone lies one base away. The chain recombines TRBV29-1 with TRBJ2-1; 10 bases are shared with TRBD1. This CDR3 contains 16 residues. Germline CDR1 is SQVTM and CDR2 is ANQGSEA. The CDR3 region is CSVEAGTGDRDKEQFF. The CDR3 DNA sequence: TGCAGCGTTGAAGCCGGGACAGGGGATCGGGACAAAGAGCAGTTCTTC.

The rearrangement uses TRBV5-1 and TRBJ1-4; 8 positions match TRBD1. This CDR3 comprises 17 residues. The germline CDR1 and CDR2 sequences are SGHRS and YFSETQ. Germline trimming cut 4 bases from V and 2 bases from J; bases unmatched to any gene: 10. In nucleotides, the CDR3 is TGCGCCAGCAGCGGAACGCGGACAGGGCCCACTAATGAAAAACTGTTTTTT. Protein sequence: CASSGTRTGPTNEKLFF.

Many counts were recorded for this clonotype. The junction differs from germline at one of its ends, possibly a read error. J is TRBJ2-7 and V is TRBV5-1; 7 nucleotides align to TRBD1. CDR1 and CDR2 from the germline V gene are SGHRS and YFSETQ. CDR3 length: 14 amino acids. The CDR3 sequence is CASSSRQGSYEQYF. The CDR3 bases are TGTGCCAGCAGCTCCCGACAGGGATCCTACGAGCAGTACTTC.

In this sample, this clonotype turned up a few times. The chain is built from TRBV6-1 and TRBJ2-7; TRBD1 matches 7 bases. CDR1 and CDR2 (germline): MNHNS, SASEGT. The CDR3 runs to 15 residues. V gave up 6 bases and J gave up 3 bases; unmatched junction bases: 11. CDR3 protein: CASRLDRALHYEQYF. In DNA form, the CDR3 reads TGTGCCAGCAGACTTGACAGGGCCCTCCACTACGAGCAGTACTTC.

The sample holds many counts of this clonotype. This chain joins TRBV7-9 and TRBJ1-6; unclear D gene. Trimming shortened V by 1 base and J by 6 bases, and 4 bases separated the two germline ends. CDR3 length: 13 amino acids. Germline V gene data show CDR1 as SEHNR and CDR2 as FQNEAQ (reference sequence). The CDR3 DNA follows: TGTGCCAGCAGCTTAGGCCTTAATTCACCCCTCCACTTT. Amino acids: CASSLGLNSPLHF.

V gene TRBV14 combines with J gene TRBJ1-6, with D possibly matching TRBD1 (6 bases). CDR3 length equals 15 residues. V was shortened by 1 base and J by 8 bases, with 12 bases between the two germline ends. CDR1 is SGHDN, CDR2 FVKESK, per germline. The CDR3 DNA reads as TGTGCCAGCAGCCAAGTCACAGGGAGTGATTCACCCCTCCACTTT. Translation gives CASSQVTGSDSPLHF.

This clonotype was seen at least ten times. J is TRBJ1-1 and V is TRBV2; D gene ambiguous. The CDR3 extends over 14 amino acids. Per germline, CDR1 SNHLY and CDR2 FYNNEI. Trimming took 7 bases from V and 1 from J, leaving 13 bases between them. In DNA, the CDR3 is TGTGCCAGCACCCGGGGTTCTGGGAACACTGAAGCTTTCTTT. As protein: CASTRGSGNTEAFF. The variable domain in full, completed from reference TRBV2 and TRBJ1-1, reads EPEVTQTPSHQVTQMGQEVILRCVPISNHLYFYWYRQILGQKVEFLVSFYNNEISEKSEIFDDQFSVERPDGSNFTLKIRSTKLEDSAMYFCASTRGSGNTEAFFGQGTRLTVV.

About this clonotype: Since a much larger clone is just one base distant, this may be a read error. This likely comes from a read error, as the CDR3 has no conserved phenylalanine or tryptophan at its end. The chain combines TRBV28 with TRBJ2-5; TRBD1 is a possible D gene (6 bases). Germline CDR1 MDHEN, CDR2 SYDVKM. Trimming pared 5 bases from V and 1 base from J, leaving 11 bases between. The length of the CDR3 is 14 residues. The CDR3 sequence is CASSPGTPQETQYL. The CDR3 DNA reads as TGTGCCAGCAGTCCCGGGACACCCCAAGAGACCCAGTACCTC.

This clonotype came up many times. The gene calls are TRBV14 and TRBJ2-3; weak D call: TRBD2 (5 bases). CDR1 SGHDN and CDR2 FVKESK come from the germline V gene. CDR3 size: 18 residues. The V end lost 0 bases, the J end lost 2 bases, and 18 bases lay between the germline ends. CDR3 loop: CASSQEGARTRFTDTQYF. Here the CDR3 DNA reads TGTGCCAGCAGCCAAGAAGGAGCGAGGACTCGGTTCACAGATACGCAGTATTTT.

The chain couples TRBV19 to TRBJ2-7; the D gene is possibly TRBD2 (5 bases). Germline lookup yields CDR1 LNHDA and CDR2 SQIVND (reference sequence). The V end lost 2 bases, the J end lost 3 bases, and 14 bases lay between the germline ends. The CDR3 is 15 amino acids. CDR3 protein: CASSISSGVSYEQYF. The CDR3 DNA follows: TGTGCCAGTAGTATATCTTCCGGGGTGAGCTACGAGCAGTACTTC.

Points on this clonotype: A much larger clone lies one base from this, so it may be a read error. Here the CDR3 reads CAWTGTLNTGELFF. The CDR3 bases are TGTGCCTGGACCGGGACACTGAACACCGGGGAGCTGTTTTTT. V and J are TRBV30 and TRBJ2-2, with D tentatively TRBD1 (6 bases). With 4 bases removed from V and 1 base from J, the gap between germline ends came to 10 bases. This CDR3 is built from 14 residues. Germline CDR1 reads GTSNPN; CDR2 reads SVGIG (reference sequence). Together with reference TRBV30 and TRBJ2-2, the CDR3 gives the full variable domain: SQTIHQWPATLVQPVGSPLSLECTVEGTSNPNLYWYRQAAGRGLQLLFYSVGIGQISSEVPQNLSASRPQDRQFILSSKKLLLSDSGFYLCAWTGTLNTGELFFGEGSRLTVL.

This clonotype showed up many times. The rearrangement joins TRBV12-3 or TRBV12-4 to TRBJ1-5, with D unresolved. There are 13 residues in the CDR3. Trimming cost V 6 bases and J 3 bases, with 9 bases left between them. CDR3 sequence reads: CASRRIPNQPQHF. As DNA, the CDR3 is TGTGCCAGCAGGCGCATACCCAATCAGCCCCAGCATTTT.

This clonotype was seen at least ten times. The CDR3 DNA reads as TGTGCCAGCAGCCCCGGGACAGACCTCCTTGAAGCTTTCTTT. It translates to CASSPGTDLLEAFF. V and J are TRBV3-1 and TRBJ1-1, with 7 bases identical to TRBD1. CDR1 LGHDT and CDR2 YNNKEL come from the germline V gene (reference sequence). V was clipped by 4 bases and J by 7 bases; unmatched bases: 9. CDR3 size: 14 residues.

There are many counts of this clonotype. The chain has TRBV5-6 and TRBJ2-4; D might be TRBD1 (5 bases). CDR3 length: 14 amino acids. Germline CDR1 SGHDT, CDR2 YYEEEE. V lost 0 bases and J 7 bases, leaving 11 bases between the germline ends. As DNA, the CDR3 is TGTGCCAGCAGCTTGGGGCAGGGTCGCAACATTCAGTACTTC. Protein: CASSLGQGRNIQYF. Combining the CDR3 with reference TRBV5-6 and TRBJ2-4 gives the whole variable domain DAGVTQSPTHLIKTRGQQVTLRCSPKSGHDTVSWYQQALGQGPQFIFQYYEEEERQRGNFPDRFSGHQFPNYSSELNVNALLLGDSALYLCASSLGQGRNIQYFGAGTRLSVL.

The rearrangement joins TRBV5-6 to TRBJ1-2; 7 bases align to TRBD1. This CDR3 comprises 13 residues. Germline lookup yields CDR1 SGHDT and CDR2 YYEEEE. J lost 3 bases, V lost 2 bases, and 1 base had no gene match. The CDR3, as DNA: TGTGCCAGCAGCTTCACAGGGGACTATGGCTACACCTTC. Its protein is CASSFTGDYGYTF.

This clonotype was found many times. This rearrangement joins TRBV12-3 or TRBV12-4 to TRBJ2-5; maybe TRBD1 (6 bases). Deletions cut 5 bases from V and 5 bases from J, with 12 bases between. This CDR3 spans 13 amino acids. CDR3 region: CASSPGVGETQYF. CDR3 sequence (DNA): TGTGCCAGCAGTCCAGGGGTAGGGGAGACCCAGTACTTC.

This clonotype was seen more than once but under ten times. This sequence joins TRBV27 and TRBJ2-7, with TRBD1 as a possible D gene (6 bases). Germline V gene lookup returns CDR1 MNHEY and CDR2 SMNVEV (reference sequence). The CDR3 covers 13 residues. Deletions cut 8 bases from V and 6 bases from J, with 17 bases between. Written as DNA, the CDR3 is TGTGCCAGCGGACTTACAGGGTTCCGCGAGCAGTACTTC. Protein sequence: CASGLTGFREQYF.

The chain links TRBV6-1 to TRBJ1-2; D unclear. Germline CDR1 is MNHNS and CDR2 is SASEGT. V gave up 6 bases and J gave up 5 bases, with 22 bases separating them. This CDR3 has 16 amino acids. This CDR3 is CASRPLIGGRGYGYTF. Here the CDR3 DNA reads TGTGCCAGCAGGCCTTTAATTGGAGGGAGAGGGTATGGCTACACCTTC.

This clonotype has a count of ten or more. The CDR3, as DNA: TGTGCCAGCAGCTTAGTAGCGGGGCGCACCGGGGAGCTGTTTTTT. It codes for CASSLVAGRTGELFF. This rearrangement joins TRBV11-1 to TRBJ2-2; 8 nucleotides line up with TRBD2. V lost 1 base and J lost 4; bases outside the gene matches: 2. The CDR3 totals 15 residues. The germline V gene has CDR1 SGHAT and CDR2 FQDESV (reference sequence).

In this sample, this clonotype turned up many times. The rearrangement joins TRBV3-1 to TRBJ2-1, with 13 bases lining up with TRBD2. The CDR3 contains 16 residues. V lost 3 bases to trimming and J lost 7 bases; unmatched junction nucleotides: 6. CDR1 and CDR2 from the germline V gene are LGHDT and YNNKEL (reference sequence). The DNA for the CDR3 is TGTGCCAGCAGCCAGGGGACTAGCGGGAAAAGGAATGAGCAGTTCTTC. It yields the protein CASSQGTSGKRNEQFF.

This chain uses TRBV12-3 or TRBV12-4 with TRBJ1-1, with 9 bases aligning to TRBD1. This CDR3 comprises 16 residues. V dropped 4 bases and J dropped 0; count of bases not matched to a gene: 6. This chain's CDR3 is CASSYRGQGVNTEAFF. The CDR3, as DNA: TGTGCCAGCAGTTACAGGGGGCAAGGGGTGAACACTGAAGCTTTCTTT.

This CDR3 is CASSPGGGHTGELFF. The CDR3 DNA sequence: TGTGCCAGCAGCCCCGGCGGGGGGCACACCGGGGAGCTGTTTTTT. The chain links TRBV7-2 to TRBJ2-2, with 8 bases fitting TRBD2. Germline CDR1 reads SGHTA; CDR2 reads FQGNSA. Losses at the gene ends were 5 bases for V and 3 bases for J; bases not matched to a gene: 5. The CDR3 sequence is 15 residues long.

With respect to this clonotype: This clone may be a read error of a much larger clone one base away. Without the conserved terminal phenylalanine or tryptophan, this CDR3 likely stems from a read error. The rearrangement links TRBV30 to TRBJ1-1; D remains ambiguous. The CDR3 is 13 residues long. The V and J ends lost 3 bases and 1 base respectively, with 9 bases between them. The germline gives CDR1 GTSNPN, CDR2 SVGIG (reference sequence). DNA for the CDR3: TGTGCCTGGAGCGGAAACACGAACACTGAAGCTTTCTCT. Protein product: CAWSGNTNTEAFS.

The sample holds many counts of this clonotype. The gene calls are TRBV27 and TRBJ2-7, with 9 bases matching TRBD1. The junction had 4 bases not matched to a gene; V was cut back by 4 bases and J by 3 bases. Germline CDR1 reads MNHEY; CDR2 reads SMNVEV (reference sequence). The length of the CDR3 is 14 residues. The CDR3 DNA is TGTGCCAGCAGTTACGGGACAGGGTACTACGAGCAGTACTTC. This sequence encodes CASSYGTGYYEQYF.

This clonotype appeared many times. The chain has TRBV29-1 and TRBJ2-1; D is perhaps TRBD1 (5 bases). Germline lookup yields CDR1 SQVTM and CDR2 ANQGSEA. The CDR3 runs to 13 residues. With 2 bases removed from V and 7 bases from J, the gap between germline ends came to 12 bases. In DNA, the CDR3 is TGCAGCGTTGAAAGTCGCAGGGATAATGAGCAGTTCTTC. The encoded protein is CSVESRRDNEQFF.

There are many counts of this clonotype. The CDR3 sequence is CSHRLGPSAHNEQFF. The CDR3 bases are TGCAGCCACCGCCTCGGGCCTAGCGCCCACAATGAGCAGTTCTTC. The chain joins TRBV29-1 to TRBJ2-1; possible D gene TRBD2, 6 bases. The CDR3 runs 15 residues. The germline V gene has CDR1 SQVTM and CDR2 ANQGSEA. The V end was cut by 8 bases, the J end by 5 bases, with 22 bases between.

This clonotype was recorded many times. The rearrangement joins TRBV18 to TRBJ1-4; 7 bases match TRBD1. With 3 bases clipped from V and 7 bases from J, the junction kept 8 bases outside the gene matches. This CDR3 region has 15 residues. Germline V gene lookup returns CDR1 KGHSH and CDR2 LQKENI. CDR3 protein: CASSPNRGRIEKLFF. Written as DNA, the CDR3 is TGTGCCAGCTCACCCAACAGGGGTCGGATTGAAAAACTGTTTTTT.

The chain couples TRBV12-3 or TRBV12-4 to TRBJ1-1; D unresolved. Between the trimmed V and J ends, which lost 7 bases and 3 bases, there was a span of 12 bases. The CDR3 sequence is 13 residues long. As DNA, the CDR3 is TGTGCCAGCACCGCGGCATCAGACACTGAAGCTTTCTTT. Translated: CASTAASDTEAFF.

Worth noting for this clonotype: This may stem from a read error, because a much larger clone lies one nucleotide away. The chain employs TRBV12-5 and TRBJ2-3, with D perhaps TRBD2 (5 bases). Looked up from germline, CDR1 is LGHNT and CDR2 is FRNRAP. Trimming removed 5 bases from V and 6 bases from J, with 15 bases in between. There are 14 residues in the CDR3. The CDR3 DNA follows: TGTGCTAGTGGTCGCCGGGCTTCGGGGGATACGCAGTATTTT. Protein: CASGRRASGDTQYF.

This clonotype showed up many times. The chain joins TRBV6-2 or TRBV6-3 to TRBJ1-2; 9 positions match TRBD1. The J segment lost 4 bases and the V segment lost 4 bases, leaving 10 bases of the junction unmatched. CDR1 is MNHEY, CDR2 SVGEGT, per germline. This CDR3 spans 16 amino acids. Written as DNA, the CDR3 is TGTGCCAGCAGTTCCAGGACAGGGGAAGCGGGCTATGGCTACACCTTC. Translated: CASSSRTGEAGYGYTF.

The rearrangement joins TRBV9 to TRBJ2-2; weak D call: TRBD1 (6 bases). The length of the CDR3 is 16 residues. The V end was cut by 3 bases, the J end by 1 base, with 13 bases between. Germline V gene sequence: CDR1 SGDLS, CDR2 YYNGEE. The CDR3 region is CASSARATGNTGELFF. The CDR3 DNA sequence: TGTGCCAGCAGCGCCAGAGCGACAGGGAACACCGGGGAGCTGTTTTTT. The full variable domain, in which reference TRBV9 and TRBJ2-2 provide the parts outside the CDR3, is DSGVTQTPKHLITATGQRVTLRCSPRSGDLSVYWYQQSLDQGLQFLIQYYNGEERAKGNILERFSAQQFPDLHSELNLSSLELGDSALYFCASSARATGNTGELFFGEGSRLTVL.